Following are 17 T cell receptor beta chains from one sample sequenced in a study of OX40 agonist ivuxolimab in advanced cancers. Profiled with immunoSEQ multiplex PCR; TCRdb holds only in-frame clones, not every one. Here the sample spans tens of thousands of clones, approximately 89% being singletons. Sequenced material: CD4+ or CD8+ T cells sorted from blood, taken in a trial of the OX40 agonist ivuxolimab. Every receptor here comes from an adult with an advanced solid tumor such as melanoma, head and neck, liver or kidney cancer.

CDR3 in DNA: TGTGCCAGCAGCCAAGACGGACTTTCCAATCAGCCCCAGCATTTT. Protein: CASSQDGLSNQPQHF. The chain links TRBV7-8 to TRBJ1-5; D uncertain. V gave up 5 bases and J gave up 3 bases, with 14 bases separating them. Germline CDR1 and CDR2: SGHVS and FQNEAQ. The CDR3 totals 15 residues.

The chain joins TRBV11-2 to TRBJ2-7; 7 nucleotides align to TRBD2. Germline V gene data show CDR1 as SGHAT and CDR2 as FQNNGV. The CDR3 totals 14 residues. The V and J ends lost 4 bases and 9 bases, in that order; junction bases with no gene match: 12. CDR3 DNA sequence: TGTGCCAGCAGCTCCATGAGGACTAGTCGGCGGCAGTACTTC. Translated: CASSSMRTSRRQYF.

The chain combines TRBV4-2 with TRBJ2-7, with 15 bases matching TRBD2. J was trimmed by 4 bases and V by 0 bases; bases with no gene match: 13. The CDR3 has 20 residues. The germline gives CDR1 LGHNA, CDR2 YNFKEQ. The chain's CDR3 is CASSQDHRGHGLAGGYEQYF. CDR3 coding DNA: TGTGCCAGCAGCCAAGACCATAGAGGTCACGGACTAGCGGGAGGGTACGAGCAGTACTTC.

The chain recombines TRBV19 with TRBJ2-7; D may be TRBD2 (5 bases). Germline lookup yields CDR1 LNHDA and CDR2 SQIVND (reference sequence). This CDR3 is 12 amino acids long. V lost 7 bases and J 5 bases, leaving 12 bases between the germline ends. CDR3 sequence: CASIKEADEQYF. The CDR3 DNA follows: TGTGCCAGTATTAAGGAGGCTGACGAGCAGTACTTC.

This clone turned up a few times. The chain's CDR3 is CASSEARYQPQHF. The CDR3 nucleotides are TGTGCCAGCAGTGAAGCGAGGTATCAGCCCCAGCATTTT. This rearrangement joins TRBV6-1 to TRBJ1-5; no clear D gene. V lost 0 bases to trimming and J lost 5 bases, with 5 bases between them. CDR1 and CDR2 (germline): MNHNS, SASEGT. The CDR3 runs 13 residues.

The chain couples TRBV10-1 to TRBJ2-1, with D possibly TRBD2 on 6 matching bases. The CDR3 extends over 16 amino acids. Germline loops: CDR1 WNHNN, CDR2 SYGVQD (reference sequence). V lost 3 bases to trimming and J lost 3 bases, with 15 bases between them. The CDR3 protein is CASSELPGAGYNEQFF. As DNA, the CDR3 is TGCGCCAGCAGTGAACTACCGGGAGCGGGCTACAATGAGCAGTTCTTC.

This clone was counted once. The rearrangement joins TRBV7-9 to TRBJ2-3; no firm D call. Trimming left V 5 bases short and J 2 bases short, with 14 bases between. The CDR3 covers 15 residues. Germline V gives CDR1 SEHNR, CDR2 FQNEAQ (reference sequence). The CDR3 sequence is CASSPKRRATDTQYF. DNA of the CDR3: TGTGCCAGCAGCCCGAAGAGACGGGCCACAGATACGCAGTATTTT.

The chain combines TRBV5-1 with TRBJ2-5; the match to TRBD2 covers 14 bases. Trimming took 1 base from V and 5 from J; bases not matched to a gene: 7. The germline CDR1 and CDR2 sequences are SGHRS and YFSETQ. The CDR3 totals 17 residues. This CDR3 reads CASSLIPGLAGEETQYF. In DNA, the CDR3 is TGCGCCAGCAGCTTGATACCGGGACTAGCGGGAGAGGAGACCCAGTACTTC.

The chain recombines TRBV5-6 with TRBJ2-1; 11 bases agree with TRBD2. V shed 0 bases, J shed 5 bases, and the junction held 7 bases outside the gene matches. CDR1 and CDR2 from the germline V gene are SGHDT and YYEEEE. CDR3 size: 17 residues. CDR3 residues: CASSLVVAGGPHNEQFF. The CDR3 nucleotides read TGTGCCAGCAGCTTGGTGGTAGCGGGAGGGCCGCACAATGAGCAGTTCTTC.

The chain has TRBV5-1 and TRBJ2-7; D is uncertain. The germline gives CDR1 SGHRS, CDR2 YFSETQ. V lost 4 bases and J lost 3, with 11 bases in between. The CDR3 has 13 residues. The CDR3 is CASSQLPDYEQYF. The CDR3 coding sequence is TGCGCCAGCAGCCAGCTCCCCGACTACGAGCAGTACTTC.

V gene TRBV4-1 combines with J gene TRBJ1-1; possibly TRBD1 for D (6 bases). This CDR3 is built from 14 residues. CDR1 is MGHRA, CDR2 YSYEKL, per germline. Trimming removed 9 bases from V and 0 bases from J, with 14 bases in between. CDR3 residues: CASRTRGMNTEAFF. In DNA, the CDR3 is TGCGCCAGTCGAACCAGGGGCATGAACACTGAAGCTTTCTTT.

The rearrangement joins TRBV7-3 to TRBJ2-5; D may match TRBD1 or TRBD2 (5 bases each). The CDR3 runs 13 residues. From germline, CDR1 is SGHTA and CDR2 FQGTGA. The germline V and J ends were trimmed by 5 bases and 5 bases, with 12 bases remaining between them. CDR3 protein: CASSRGARETQYF. The CDR3 region has the DNA TGTGCCAGCAGCCGAGGGGCGCGGGAGACCCAGTACTTC.

The V gene is TRBV10-3, the J gene TRBJ1-5; D gene unclear. V was pared by 3 bases and J by 2 bases, with 14 bases between. The CDR3 is 16 amino acids. Germline V gene sequence: CDR1 ENHRY, CDR2 SYGVKD. The CDR3 nucleotides are TGTGCCATCAGTGACGGCCTTGGCCAGGGCAATCAGCCCCAGCATTTT. Translated: CAISDGLGQGNQPQHF.

V gene TRBV6-5 combines with J gene TRBJ1-2, with 10 bases matching TRBD1. CDR3 length equals 16 residues. Germline CDR1 MNHEY, CDR2 SVGAGI. The junction had 7 bases not matched to a gene; V was cut back by 0 bases and J by 6 bases. The CDR3 region has the DNA TGTGCCAGCAGTTACTCTGACCCGGGACAGGGGAATGGCTACACCTTC. It translates to CASSYSDPGQGNGYTF.

The chain combines TRBV6-1 with TRBJ1-2, with TRBD1 matching 11 bases. The junction had 4 bases not matched to a gene; V was cut back by 6 bases and J by 4 bases. Looked up from germline, CDR1 is MNHNS and CDR2 is SASEGT. The CDR3 consists of 14 residues. CDR3 DNA sequence: TGTGCCAGCAGACGTGGACAGGGGGCCTATGGCTACACCTTC. This codes for CASRRGQGAYGYTF.

The V call is TRBV20-1, the J call TRBJ1-3; D gene unclear. Trimming left V 2 bases short and J 8 bases short, with 7 bases between. Germline assignment: CDR1 DFQATT and CDR2 SNEGSKA (reference sequence). This CDR3 contains 11 residues. The CDR3 DNA sequence: TGCAGTGCTAGATCTGGGCACACCATATATTTT. Its protein product is CSARSGHTIYF.

J is TRBJ1-1 and V is TRBV29-1, with a tentative D call TRBD1 (5 bases). The V and J ends lost 7 bases and 0 bases respectively, with 15 bases between them. The CDR3 runs 14 residues. Germline V gene lookup returns CDR1 SQVTM and CDR2 ANQGSEA. The CDR3 coding sequence is TGCAGCGCTTGGGACGGCGGCATGAACACTGAAGCTTTCTTT. Translation gives CSAWDGGMNTEAFF.